This TCR beta chain was identified during a study of T cell responses to AZD1222 COVID-19 vaccine. Study-level results: Donors in the cohort were predominantly white British and more often female, and clonal diversity was possibly underestimated. In all cases, repertoires were sampled only after the peak T cell response. Spike-wide vaccine-associated CD4 TCRs dominated at 160-218 and 743-854.

As for this clone: No antigen is known for it.

Using immunoSEQ multiplex PCR, the repertoire was profiled, and TCRdb retains in-frame clones only, with some absent. The sample consists of approximately 70,000 clones, roughly 82% of them appearing once. The germline CDR1 and CDR2 sequences are SGHAT and FQNNGV. V was shortened by 5 bases and J by 5 bases, with 18 bases between the two germline ends. The CDR3 has 15 amino acids. Sequenced material: peripheral blood, taken on day 0 of AZD1222 vaccination. The V call is TRBV11-2, the J call TRBJ1-1; D not certain. This clonotype originated in an adult in good health. Here the CDR3 reads CASSPLASRGTEAFF. CDR3 DNA sequence: TGTGCCAGCAGCCCCTTGGCGAGTAGAGGAACTGAAGCTTTCTTT.